Below, 18 T cell receptor beta chains from the same sample are listed, as sequenced in a study of CD8 T cells in Susac syndrome. RNA amounts of about 0.45 to 1 ug underwent reverse transcription with random hexamers. TCRdb redid the calling of the immunoSEQ multiplex PCR reads with MiXCR, one entry per CDR3 protein. Among hundreds of thousands of distinct CDR3 sequences listed, approximately 94% were seen once. The sequencing input was CD4+ T cells from PBMCs. The receptors originated from a human donor with Susac syndrome.

The CDR3 sequence: CASSLDGSTNEKLFF. The CDR3 coding sequence is TGTGCCAGCAGCTTAGATGGGTCCACTAATGAAAAACTGTTTTTT. The chain has TRBV7-8 and TRBJ1-4; D is unresolved. Germline V gene lookup returns CDR1 SGHVS and CDR2 FQNEAQ. V lost 1 base and J 2 bases, leaving 8 bases between the germline ends. The CDR3 length is 15 residues.

V gene TRBV4-3 combines with J gene TRBJ1-4; 7 bases are a match to TRBD1. This CDR3 contains 17 residues. The germline gives CDR1 LGHNA, CDR2 YSLEER. V lost 3 bases and J lost 8; bases outside the gene matches: 15. CDR3 sequence reads: CASSQQPPGQGGEKLFF. CDR3 in DNA: TGCGCCAGCAGCCAGCAACCCCCGGGTCAGGGGGGCGAAAAACTGTTTTTT.

This clonotype was observed a single time. The chain links TRBV6-5 to TRBJ1-1; the D gene is possibly TRBD1 (5 bases). The CDR3 is 14 residues long. V was clipped by 2 bases and J by 4 bases, with 11 bases between them. Germline V CDR1 and CDR2: MNHEY, SVGAGI. As DNA, the CDR3 is TGTGCCAGCAGTTACCAGGGCAAGGGCACTGAAGCTTTCTTT. Residues: CASSYQGKGTEAFF.

The chain links TRBV12-5 to TRBJ1-3; D not resolved. V lost 0 bases to trimming and J lost 0 bases, with 12 bases between them. Per germline, CDR1 LGHNT and CDR2 FRNRAP. CDR3 length: 17 residues. The CDR3 sequence: CASGLVHQASSGNTIYF. CDR3 sequence (DNA): TGTGCTAGTGGTTTGGTACATCAGGCCAGCTCTGGAAACACCATATATTTT. Full variable domain (outside the CDR3, taken from reference TRBV12-5 and TRBJ1-3): DARVTQTPRHKVTEMGQEVTMRCQPILGHNTVFWYRQTMMQGLELLAYFRNRAPLDDSGMPKDRFSAEMPDATLATLKIQPSEPRDSAVYFCASGLVHQASSGNTIYFGEGSWLTVV.

This chain's CDR3 is CATSREPDTGANVLTF. CDR3 sequence (DNA): TGTGCCACCAGCAGAGAGCCAGATACTGGGGCCAACGTCCTGACTTTC. This sequence joins TRBV15 and TRBJ2-6; D gene ambiguous. This CDR3 is built from 16 residues. Trimming took off 0 bases at V and 2 bases at J, with 8 bases between the two ends. The germline gives CDR1 LNHNV, CDR2 YYDKDF (reference sequence).

A single count supports this clonotype. The chain employs TRBV3-1 and TRBJ1-5; D gene unclear. The CDR3 spans 14 residues. Germline CDR1 and CDR2: LGHDT and YNNKEL (reference sequence). V lost 0 bases and J 4 bases, leaving 7 bases between the germline ends. This CDR3 reads CASSQERGNQPQHF. The CDR3 bases are TGTGCCAGCAGCCAAGAACGGGGAAATCAGCCCCAGCATTTT.

V is TRBV5-4 and J is TRBJ2-5; D remains ambiguous. Trimming took 1 base from V and 2 from J, leaving 6 bases between them. The CDR3 has 13 amino acids. The germline V gene encodes CDR1 SGHNT and CDR2 YYREEE (reference sequence). CDR3 protein: CASSLKGQETQYF. CDR3 nucleotide sequence: TGTGCCAGCAGCTTGAAAGGTCAAGAGACCCAGTACTTC.

The rearrangement links TRBV7-2 to TRBJ1-1; D uncertain. CDR1 is SGHTA, CDR2 FQGNSA, per germline. Trimming removed 1 base at V and 2 bases at J, with 11 bases between. CDR3 length equals 15 residues. CDR3: CASSLESSGNTEAFF. In DNA form, the CDR3 reads TGTGCCAGCAGCTTAGAATCCTCTGGCAACACTGAAGCTTTCTTT.

The chain links TRBV25-1 to TRBJ2-3; D could derive from TRBD1 or TRBD2 (6 bases each). Looked up from germline, CDR1 is MGHDK and CDR2 is SYGVNS. Trimming removed 5 bases from V and 0 bases from J, with 24 bases in between. The CDR3 totals 19 residues. CDR3 DNA: TGTGCCAGCAGTCATGGGCAGGGGCTCGCCGGGGGTAGCACAGATACGCAGTATTTT. Protein: CASSHGQGLAGGSTDTQYF.

In this sample, this clonotype turned up once. This chain uses TRBV18 with TRBJ2-7, with D possibly TRBD2 on 5 matching bases. Trimming removed 3 bases at V and 5 bases at J, with 11 bases between. This CDR3 contains 13 residues. Germline CDR1 and CDR2: KGHSH and LQKENI. The CDR3 DNA reads TGTGCCAGCTCACCGGGCTCGGGGAACGAGCAGTACTTC. This translates into CASSPGSGNEQYF. The entire variable domain, with the rest obtained from reference TRBV18 and TRBJ2-7, is as follows: NAGVMQNPRHLVRRRGQEARLRCSPMKGHSHVYWYRQLPEEGLKFMVYLQKENIIDESGMPKERFSAEFPKEGPSILRIQQVVRGDSAAYFCASSPGSGNEQYFGPGTRLTVT.

V gene TRBV28 combines with J gene TRBJ1-2, with 8 bases matching TRBD1. Germline V CDR1 and CDR2: MDHEN, SYDVKM. With V trimmed by 5 bases and J by 6 bases, 8 bases remained unmatched. The CDR3 loop spans 14 amino acids. CDR3 in DNA: TGTGCCAGCAGTCTCGGACAGGGAAGGGATGGCTACACCTTC. Translation: CASSLGQGRDGYTF.

The chain has TRBV6-5 and TRBJ2-7; D assignment may be TRBD1 or TRBD2 (7 bases each). CDR3 length: 14 residues. The V gene lost 5 bases and the J gene lost 0 bases, with 11 bases spanning the gap. The germline V gene encodes CDR1 MNHEY and CDR2 SVGAGI. CDR3 in DNA: TGTGCCAGCAGTCAGGGGGGGATCTCCTACGAGCAGTACTTC. Translation gives CASSQGGISYEQYF.

The chain combines TRBV29-1 with TRBJ1-2; D may be TRBD1 (5 bases). Germline values: CDR1 SQVTM, CDR2 ANQGSEA. This CDR3 comprises 12 residues. Trimming left V 7 bases short and J 4 bases short, with 13 bases between. CDR3 DNA: TGCAGCGCCTCGATGGGGGGCTATGGCTACACCTTC. Residues: CSASMGGYGYTF.

This chain joins TRBV28 and TRBJ2-5; tentatively, D is TRBD2 (6 bases). Germline-derived CDR1 and CDR2 are MDHEN and SYDVKM. This CDR3 contains 16 residues. V lost 2 bases to trimming and J lost 5 bases, with 18 bases between them. The CDR3 loop is CASSLGGRPEGETQYF. DNA of the CDR3: TGTGCCAGCAGTTTAGGAGGGCGGCCCGAAGGGGAGACCCAGTACTTC.

The chain uses TRBV29-1 and TRBJ1-4, with TRBD1 identical over 8 bases. After removal of 0 bases from V and 11 bases from J, the junction contained 8 bases not matched to a gene. The germline gives CDR1 SQVTM, CDR2 ANQGSEA. This CDR3 contains 14 residues. The CDR3 loop is CSVEEGTGVDKLFF. As DNA, the CDR3 is TGCAGCGTTGAAGAAGGGACAGGAGTGGACAAACTGTTTTTT.

The chain recombines TRBV7-2 with TRBJ1-1; D ambiguous. Trimming shortened V by 1 base and J by 7 bases, and 7 bases separated the two germline ends. The CDR3 has 12 residues. Germline V gene sequence: CDR1 SGHTA, CDR2 FQGNSA. CDR3 DNA sequence: TGTGCCAGCAGCTTAGATCTCATTGAAGCTTTCTTT. Amino acids: CASSLDLIEAFF.

The rearrangement joins TRBV20-1 to TRBJ1-5, with D possibly TRBD1 on 5 matching bases. With 5 bases removed from V and 0 bases from J, the gap between germline ends came to 14 bases. Germline loops: CDR1 DFQATT, CDR2 SNEGSKA (reference sequence). The CDR3 runs to 15 residues. The CDR3 reads CSASTGVYSNQPQHF. The CDR3 nucleotides read TGCAGTGCTTCCACAGGCGTTTATAGCAATCAGCCCCAGCATTTT.

The chain combines TRBV10-3 with TRBJ1-2; TRBD1 matches 8 bases. The J segment lost 2 bases and the V segment lost 6 bases, leaving 8 bases of the junction unmatched. This CDR3 is 15 amino acids long. CDR1 ENHRY and CDR2 SYGVKD come from the germline V gene. The CDR3 DNA follows: TGTGCCATCAGCCGAGGACAGGGAGACAACTATGGCTACACCTTC. It codes for CAISRGQGDNYGYTF.